This section outlines one TCR beta chain sequence together with its context. TCRdb's table, derived via immunoSEQ multiplex PCR, lists solely in-frame clones and lacks some. The sample shows over 200,000 clones, around 79% of them seen only once. The sample originates from a study of blood T cell repertoires in COVID-19. This CDR3 region has 15 residues. With 5 bases removed from V and 6 bases from J, the gap between germline ends came to 18 bases. CDR1 is SGHTA, CDR2 FQGTGA, per germline. The chain joins TRBV7-3 to TRBJ2-3; D is possibly TRBD1 (9 bases). Specimen: peripheral blood. The receptor was derived from a woman older than 75 with acute or convalescent COVID-19. Written as DNA, the CDR3 is TGTGCCAGCAGCCGGGGGGGACAGGGCCTCGATACGCAGTATTTT. This translates into CASSRGGQGLDTQYF.